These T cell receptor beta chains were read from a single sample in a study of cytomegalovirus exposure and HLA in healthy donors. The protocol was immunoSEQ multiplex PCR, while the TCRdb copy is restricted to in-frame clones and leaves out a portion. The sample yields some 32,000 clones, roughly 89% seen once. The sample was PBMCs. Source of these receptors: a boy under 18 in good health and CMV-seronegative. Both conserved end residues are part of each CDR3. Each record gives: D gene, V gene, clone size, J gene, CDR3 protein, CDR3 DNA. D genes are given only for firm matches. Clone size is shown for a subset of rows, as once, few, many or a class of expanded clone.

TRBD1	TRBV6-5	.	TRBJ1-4	CASSYSRGTGGEKLFF	TGTGCCAGCAGTTACTCGCGGGGGACAGGGGGAGAAAAACTGTTTTTT
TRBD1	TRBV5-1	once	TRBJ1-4	CASSLVGTATNEKLFF	TGCGCCAGCAGCTTGGTGGGGACAGCCACTAATGAAAAACTGTTTTTT
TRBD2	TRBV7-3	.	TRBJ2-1	CAGLAGGPNEQFF	TGTGCCGGACTCGCGGGGGGGCCAAATGAGCAGTTCTTC
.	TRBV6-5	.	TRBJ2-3	CASSLVASFPDTQYF	TGTGCCAGCAGCCTGGTGGCTTCGTTCCCAGATACGCAGTATTTT
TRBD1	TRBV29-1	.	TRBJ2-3	CSGMTGGEGDTQYF	TGCAGCGGGATGACAGGGGGTGAAGGAGATACGCAGTATTTT
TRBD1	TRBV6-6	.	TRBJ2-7	CATRDSSYEQYF	TGTGCCACCAGGGACAGCTCCTACGAGCAGTACTTC
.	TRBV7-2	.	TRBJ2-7	CASSLGSYEQYF	TGTGCCAGCAGCTTAGGCAGCTACGAGCAGTACTTC
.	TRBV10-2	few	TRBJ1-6	CASRKPDYNSPLHF	TGCGCCAGCAGGAAACCAGACTATAATTCACCCCTCCACTTT
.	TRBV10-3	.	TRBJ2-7	CATLASSYEQYF	TGTGCCACCCTAGCTAGCTCCTACGAGCAGTACTTC
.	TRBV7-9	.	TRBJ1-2	CASSLEDNFYGYTF	TGTGCCAGCAGCTTAGAGGACAATTTCTATGGCTACACCTTC
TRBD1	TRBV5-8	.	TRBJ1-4	CASRLQGAADNEKLFF	TGTGCCAGCAGATTACAGGGGGCGGCTGATAATGAAAAACTGTTTTTT
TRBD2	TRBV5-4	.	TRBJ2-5	CASSLASGEETQYF	TGTGCCAGCAGCTTGGCTAGCGGGGAAGAGACCCAGTACTTC
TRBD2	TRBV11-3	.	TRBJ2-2	CASSLDGVLAGSTGELFF	TGTGCCAGCAGCTTAGATGGTGTACTAGCGGGGTCTACCGGGGAGCTGTTTTTT
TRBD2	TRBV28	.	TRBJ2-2	CASSLRSGGTGELFF	TGTGCCAGCAGTTTACGGAGCGGGGGCACCGGGGAGCTGTTTTTT
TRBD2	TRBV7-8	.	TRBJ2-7	CASSLATRGGRSYEQYF	TGTGCCAGCAGCTTAGCGACCCGGGGGGGCAGATCCTACGAGCAGTACTTC
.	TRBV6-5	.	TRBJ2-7	CASSQGRRLQYF	TGTGCCAGCAGTCAAGGCCGGCGGTTGCAGTACTTC
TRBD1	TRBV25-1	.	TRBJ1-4	CASSESPGGLANEKLFF	TGTGCCAGCAGTGAATCTCCAGGGGGCCTTGCTAATGAAAAACTGTTTTTT
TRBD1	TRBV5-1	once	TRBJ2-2	CASSLGFGQGPNTGELFF	TGCGCCAGCAGCTTGGGGTTCGGACAGGGGCCTAACACCGGGGAGCTGTTTTTT
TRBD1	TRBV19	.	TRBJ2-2	CATQGKGTGELFF	TGTGCCACACAGGGGAAAGGCACCGGGGAGCTGTTTTTT
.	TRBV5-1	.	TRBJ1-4	CASSLATGDNEKLFF	TGCGCCAGCAGCTTGGCGACAGGAGATAATGAAAAACTGTTTTTT
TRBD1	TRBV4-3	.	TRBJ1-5	CASSQDPSGGSPQHF	TGCGCCAGCAGCCAAGATCCATCAGGGGGCAGCCCCCAGCATTTT
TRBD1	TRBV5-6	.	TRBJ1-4	CASSRAGDRDEKLFF	TGTGCCAGCAGCCGCGCCGGGGACAGGGATGAAAAACTGTTTTTT
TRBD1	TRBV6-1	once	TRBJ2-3	CASSRTGGTDTQYF	TGTGCCAGCAGCAGGACAGGGGGGACAGATACGCAGTATTTT
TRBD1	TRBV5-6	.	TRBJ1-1	CASSKPGQHTEAFF	TGTGCCAGCAGCAAACCGGGACAGCACACTGAAGCTTTCTTT
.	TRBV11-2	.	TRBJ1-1	CASSLFERGRPNTEAFF	TGTGCCAGCAGCTTATTCGAAAGGGGCCGACCGAACACTGAAGCTTTCTTT
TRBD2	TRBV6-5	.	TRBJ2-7	CASSPSGGASYEQYF	TGTGCCAGCAGTCCTAGCGGGGGGGCCTCGTACGAGCAGTACTTC
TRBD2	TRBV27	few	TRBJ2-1	CASSLLDRGGSYNEQFF	TGTGCCAGCAGTTTACTCGACCGGGGGGGCTCCTACAATGAGCAGTTCTTC
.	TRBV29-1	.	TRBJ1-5	CSVEGWGNQPQHF	TGCAGCGTCGAGGGCTGGGGCAATCAGCCCCAGCATTTT
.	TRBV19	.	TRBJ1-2	CASSITIGGGGMVNGYTF	TGTGCCAGTAGTATAACCATAGGCGGGGGCGGAATGGTGAATGGCTACACCTTC
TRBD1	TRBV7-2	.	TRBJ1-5	CASSPRQGDQPQHF	TGTGCCAGCAGCCCCCGACAGGGCGATCAGCCCCAGCATTTT
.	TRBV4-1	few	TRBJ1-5	CASSQAMTGSQHF	TGCGCCAGCAGCCAAGCGATGACGGGGTCCCAGCATTTT
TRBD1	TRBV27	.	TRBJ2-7	CASSPHWDRGSYEQYF	TGTGCCAGCAGTCCCCATTGGGACAGGGGGTCCTACGAGCAGTACTTC
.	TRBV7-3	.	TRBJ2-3	CASSLSGPGDTQYF	TGTGCCAGCAGCTTAAGTGGGCCAGGGGATACGCAGTATTTT
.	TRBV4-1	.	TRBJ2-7	CASSQVGGRGEQYF	TGCGCCAGCAGCCAAGTAGGGGGTAGGGGCGAGCAGTACTTC
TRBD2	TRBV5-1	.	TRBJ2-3	CASSLGSGGAKDTQYF	TGCGCCAGCAGCTTGGGTAGCGGGGGGGCGAAAGATACGCAGTATTTT
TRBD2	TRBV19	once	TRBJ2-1	CASSTYSGATYNEQFF	TGTGCCAGTAGTACATATAGCGGGGCCACCTACAATGAGCAGTTCTTC
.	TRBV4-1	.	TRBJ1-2	CASSDREGDGYTF	TGCGCCAGCAGCGATAGGGAAGGGGATGGCTACACCTTC
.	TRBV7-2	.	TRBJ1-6	CASSPDSYNSPLHF	TGTGCCAGCAGCCCGGACAGCTATAATTCACCCCTCCACTTT
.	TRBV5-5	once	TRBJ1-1	CASSLAEVYAFF	TGTGCCAGCAGCTTGGCCGAGGTTTACGCTTTCTTT
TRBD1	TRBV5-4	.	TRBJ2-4	CASSLGTGGAIAKNIQYF	TGTGCCAGCAGCTTAGGGACAGGGGGGGCCATAGCCAAAAACATTCAGTACTTC
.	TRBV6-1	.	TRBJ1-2	CASSDWRGPYGYTF	TGTGCCAGCAGTGATTGGAGGGGTCCCTATGGCTACACCTTC
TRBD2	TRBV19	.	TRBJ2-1	CASSPSAAGVSYNEQFF	TGTGCCAGTAGCCCTTCGGCGGCGGGGGTCTCCTACAATGAGCAGTTCTTC
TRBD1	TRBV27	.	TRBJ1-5	CASSLFHPGQGAYSGNQPQHF	TGTGCCAGCAGTTTATTCCATCCGGGACAGGGGGCCTACAGCGGCAATCAGCCCCAGCATTTT
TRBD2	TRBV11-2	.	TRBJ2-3	CASSSRLAGETSTDTQYF	TGTGCCAGCAGCTCTCGCCTAGCGGGGGAAACTAGCACAGATACGCAGTATTTT
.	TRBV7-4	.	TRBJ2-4	CASSLARECIQYF	TGTGCCAGCAGCTTAGCCCGGGAATGCATTCAGTACTTC
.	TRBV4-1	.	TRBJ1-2	CASSGRQENYGYTF	TGCGCCAGCAGCGGCAGACAGGAAAACTATGGCTACACCTTC
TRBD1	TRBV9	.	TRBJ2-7	CASSATGQGILYEQYF	TGTGCCAGCAGCGCCACTGGACAGGGAATTTTGTACGAGCAGTACTTC
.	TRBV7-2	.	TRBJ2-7	CASSSSPGERYEQYF	TGTGCCAGCAGCTCCTCCCCAGGTGAAAGGTACGAGCAGTACTTC
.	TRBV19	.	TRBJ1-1	CASSMGRNTEAFF	TGTGCCAGTAGTATGGGGAGGAACACTGAAGCTTTCTTT
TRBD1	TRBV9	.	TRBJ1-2	CASSPGQGDYGYTF	TGTGCCAGCAGCCCAGGGCAGGGGGACTATGGCTACACCTTC
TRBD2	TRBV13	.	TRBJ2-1	CASSSRIWVAGGAYEQFF	TGTGCCAGCAGCTCCCGAATTTGGGTAGCGGGGGGAGCATATGAGCAGTTCTTC
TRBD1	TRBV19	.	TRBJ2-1	CASSILMTGRGNEQFF	TGTGCCAGTAGTATCTTAATGACAGGGAGAGGGAATGAGCAGTTCTTC
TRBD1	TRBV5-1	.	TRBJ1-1	CASSLLRGDTEAFF	TGCGCCAGCAGCTTACTCAGGGGGGACACTGAAGCTTTCTTT
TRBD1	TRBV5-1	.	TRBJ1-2	CASSLTAGTGDGYTF	TGCGCCAGCAGCTTGACAGCCGGGACAGGGGATGGCTACACCTTC
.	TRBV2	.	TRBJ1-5	CASREGFLHGNQPQHF	TGTGCCAGCAGGGAGGGCTTCCTCCATGGCAATCAGCCCCAGCATTTT
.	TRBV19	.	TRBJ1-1	CASRTGEGGAFF	TGTGCCAGTAGGACGGGAGAGGGTGGAGCTTTCTTT
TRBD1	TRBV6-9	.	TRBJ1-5	CASSYWTGVGNQPQHF	TGTGCCAGCAGTTATTGGACAGGGGTTGGCAATCAGCCCCAGCATTTT
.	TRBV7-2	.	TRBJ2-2	CASSPRGGNTGELFF	TGTGCCAGCAGCCCAAGGGGGGGGAACACCGGGGAGCTGTTTTTT